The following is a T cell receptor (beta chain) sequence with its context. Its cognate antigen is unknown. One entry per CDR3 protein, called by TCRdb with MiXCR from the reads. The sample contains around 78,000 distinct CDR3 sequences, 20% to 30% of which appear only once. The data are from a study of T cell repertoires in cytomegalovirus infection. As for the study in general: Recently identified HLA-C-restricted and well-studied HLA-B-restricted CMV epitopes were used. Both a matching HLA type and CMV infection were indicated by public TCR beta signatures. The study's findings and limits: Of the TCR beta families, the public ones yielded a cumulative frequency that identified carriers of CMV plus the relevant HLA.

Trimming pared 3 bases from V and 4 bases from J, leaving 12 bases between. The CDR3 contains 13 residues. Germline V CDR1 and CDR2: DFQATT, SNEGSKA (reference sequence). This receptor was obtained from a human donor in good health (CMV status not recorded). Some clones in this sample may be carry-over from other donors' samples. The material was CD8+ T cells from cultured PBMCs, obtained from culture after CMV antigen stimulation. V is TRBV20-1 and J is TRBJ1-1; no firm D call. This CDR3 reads CSARPSWVTEAFF. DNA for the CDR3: TGCAGTGCTAGGCCGTCGTGGGTCACTGAAGCTTTCTTT.